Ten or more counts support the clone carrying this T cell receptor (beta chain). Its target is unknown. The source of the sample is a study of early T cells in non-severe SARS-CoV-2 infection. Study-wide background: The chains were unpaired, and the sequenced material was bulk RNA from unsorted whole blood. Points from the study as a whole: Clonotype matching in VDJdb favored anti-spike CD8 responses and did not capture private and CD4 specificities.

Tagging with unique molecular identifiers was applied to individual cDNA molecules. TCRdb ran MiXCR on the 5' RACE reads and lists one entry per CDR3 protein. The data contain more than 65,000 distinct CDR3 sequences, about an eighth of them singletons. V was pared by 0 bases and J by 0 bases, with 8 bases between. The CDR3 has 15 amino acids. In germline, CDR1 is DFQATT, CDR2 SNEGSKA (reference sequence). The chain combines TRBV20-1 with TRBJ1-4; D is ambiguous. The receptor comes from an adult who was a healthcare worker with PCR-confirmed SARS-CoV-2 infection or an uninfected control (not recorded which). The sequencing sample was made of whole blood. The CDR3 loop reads CSARDPKPTNEKLFF. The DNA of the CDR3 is TGCAGTGCTAGAGATCCGAAGCCAACTAATGAAAAACTGTTTTTT.